This T cell receptor (beta chain) stems from a study of blood T cell repertoires in COVID-19. About the research overall: COVID-19 samples, acute and convalescent, were from the United States, Italy and Spain.

Measured with immunoSEQ multiplex PCR; TCRdb has only the in-frame clones, and not every one. The data show about 190,000 clones, approximately 86% seen once. Followed over time, Seattle patients had been enrolled while infection was active. The material sequenced was peripheral blood. The TCR comes from a man older than 75 with COVID-19, enrolled during active disease.

The DNA for the CDR3 is TGTGCCAGCAGCCGACAGGCCGACGAGCAGTACTTC. Protein product: CASSRQADEQYF. The chain combines TRBV12-3 or TRBV12-4 with TRBJ2-7; possibly TRBD1 for D (6 bases). The CDR3 covers 12 residues. V shed 6 bases and J shed 5 bases, with 11 bases lying between them.